A selection of T cell receptor beta chains follows, all from one sample in a study of T cells in narcolepsy. Sequencing used immunoSEQ multiplex PCR; TCRdb keeps in-frame clones, though not all of them. The sample lists some 33,000 clones; 85% to 90% were seen once. Sequenced material: CD45RA- memory CD4+ T cells from PBMCs. The source of these receptors is a human donor with narcolepsy. Each CDR3 is given with its conserved first and last residue. A D gene is named only where the DNA matches it firmly. Where a row states a size, it is once, few, many or the class of an expanded clone; other rows omit it.

NA | TRBJ1-1 | TRBV7-9 | NA | TGTGCCAGCAGCCCTGCTGGAATGAACACTGAAGCTTTCTTT | CASSPAGMNTEAFF
NA | TRBJ1-2 | TRBV7-9 | NA | TGTGCCAGCAGCTCCTTTTCTATTACAGAGAACTATGGCTACACCTTC | CASSSFSITENYGYTF
NA | TRBJ1-5 | TRBV19 | NA | TGTGCCAGTAGTATAGCTGGGGTTCGCAATCAGCCCCAGCATTTT | CASSIAGVRNQPQHF
once | TRBJ2-1 | TRBV4-2 | TRBD2 | TGTGCCAGCGGGAAGCGGGAGGTACGGAGCTCCTACAATGAGCAGTTCTTC | CASGKREVRSSYNEQFF
NA | TRBJ2-4 | TRBV27 | TRBD1 | TGTGCCAGCAGTACCCCCAGCCGCACCGGGACAGAAAACATTCAGTACTTC | CASSTPSRTGTENIQYF
NA | TRBJ1-2 | TRBV6-6 | NA | TGTGCCAGCAGTTCCGGCCGGCAGTCCTCTAACTATGGCTACACCTTC | CASSSGRQSSNYGYTF
NA | TRBJ1-3 | TRBV7-8 | NA | TGTGCCAGCAGCTTAGACACCCCCAGCGGCAGCTCTGGAAACACCATATATTTT | CASSLDTPSGSSGNTIYF
NA | TRBJ2-2 | TRBV7-2 | TRBD1 | TGTGCCAGCAGCCTCAGACAGGGGGGGACCGGGGAGCTGTTTTTT | CASSLRQGGTGELFF
NA | TRBJ1-6 | TRBV5-4 | NA | TGTGCCAGCAGCTTAAGAGGGGGATATAATTCACCCCTCCACTTT | CASSLRGGYNSPLHF
few | TRBJ2-1 | TRBV7-9 | NA | TGTGCCAGCAGCTTCAGGAATGAGCAGTTCTTC | CASSFRNEQFF
once | TRBJ1-2 | TRBV5-1 | NA | TGCGCCAGCAGCTCCGACAGCGCTAACTATGGCTACACCTTC | CASSSDSANYGYTF
NA | TRBJ1-5 | TRBV18 | NA | TGTGCCAGCTCACCTTCAGGGGATAGGGCCCAGCATTTT | CASSPSGDRAQHF
NA | TRBJ2-5 | TRBV4-2 | NA | TGTGCCAGCAGCCAAGAAGGTTGGAGAGTGCAAGAGACCCAGTACTTC | CASSQEGWRVQETQYF
NA | TRBJ2-1 | TRBV29-1 | TRBD2 | TGCAGCGTTCAATTAGCGGGAGTTGACAATGAGCAGTTCTTC | CSVQLAGVDNEQFF
NA | TRBJ1-1 | TRBV19 | TRBD1 | TGTGCCAGTAGTACCGGACAGGGGTTGGGTGAAGCTTTCTTT | CASSTGQGLGEAFF
NA | TRBJ2-2 | TRBV10-3 | NA | TGTGCCATCAGTGAGGCGCCTGGGGACACCGGGGAGCTGTTTTTT | CAISEAPGDTGELFF
NA | TRBJ1-1 | TRBV6-1 | TRBD1 | TGTGCCAGCAATCGGACAGGAGCTGAAGCTTTCTTT | CASNRTGAEAFF
NA | TRBJ2-3 | TRBV7-6 | TRBD1 | TGTGCCAGCAGCCTCCGGGACAGGGTCACAGATACGCAGTATTTT | CASSLRDRVTDTQYF
NA | TRBJ1-5 | TRBV7-8 | TRBD1 | TGTGCCAGCAGCGACCGCTTGAGAGGGGGCAACCAGCCCCAGCATTTT | CASSDRLRGGNQPQHF
NA | TRBJ2-5 | TRBV25-1 | TRBD1 | TGTGCCAGCAGTGCGGACAGGGAGTTTGTTGAGGAGACCCAGTACTTC | CASSADREFVEETQYF
NA | TRBJ1-5 | TRBV6-6 | NA | TGTGCCAGTCTCCACCGGCAGGGAGTGAATCAGCCCCAGCATTTT | CASLHRQGVNQPQHF
once | TRBJ2-7 | TRBV28 | NA | TGTGCCAGCAGTTTATTAGGGGCGGGCGAGCAGTACTTC | CASSLLGAGEQYF
NA | TRBJ2-7 | TRBV28 | TRBD1 | TGTGCCAGCAGTACCCAAGCCGGACAGGGGAGGGTCTACGAGCAGTACTTC | CASSTQAGQGRVYEQYF
once | TRBJ1-5 | TRBV18 | NA | TGTGCCAGCTCCCCTGGGGGGGCCAGCAATCAGCCCCAGCATTTT | CASSPGGASNQPQHF
NA | TRBJ2-3 | TRBV18 | NA | TGTGCCAGCTCACCCTCCGCTGATACGCAGTATTTT | CASSPSADTQYF
NA | TRBJ2-5 | TRBV6-4 | NA | TGTGCCAGCAGTGACTCGATGGGGGGTGAGACCCAGTACTTC | CASSDSMGGETQYF
NA | TRBJ1-1 | TRBV19 | NA | TGTGCCAGTAGTATGGGCGGGGGCAGATACACTGAAGCTTTCTTT | CASSMGGGRYTEAFF
NA | TRBJ1-4 | TRBV11-2 | TRBD1 | TGTGCCAGCAGCCGTACAATTTCACAGGGGGATAAACTGTTTTTT | CASSRTISQGDKLFF
once | TRBJ1-4 | TRBV21-1 | NA | TGTGCCAGCAGCATCAGGGGGACTAATGAAAAACTGTTTTTT | CASSIRGTNEKLFF
NA | TRBJ1-3 | TRBV14 | NA | TGTGCCAGCAGCCGGGACCGCCTCTACTCTGGAAACACCATATATTTT | CASSRDRLYSGNTIYF
NA | TRBJ2-7 | TRBV30 | TRBD2 | TGTGCCTGGAGCGGGACTAGCGGGTACTACGAGCAGTACTTC | CAWSGTSGYYEQYF
once | TRBJ1-6 | TRBV9 | TRBD1 | TGTGCCAGCAGCGTTAACCCGGGACAGTTTAATTCACCCCTCCACTTT | CASSVNPGQFNSPLHF
NA | TRBJ2-5 | TRBV30 | TRBD1 | TGTGCCTGGAGCCCCGGGACAGGGGTAGGGACCCAGTACTTC | CAWSPGTGVGTQYF
NA | TRBJ1-2 | TRBV7-9 | NA | TGTGCCAGCAGCTTAGGGCGGGATAACTATGGCTACACCTTC | CASSLGRDNYGYTF
NA | TRBJ1-3 | TRBV6-6 | NA | TGTGCCAGCAGTGTAGTCAACACCATATATTTT | CASSVVNTIYF
NA | TRBJ1-2 | TRBV11-2 | NA | TGTGCCAGCAGCTTAAGCACCGGTAACTATGGCTACACCTTC | CASSLSTGNYGYTF
NA | TRBJ1-1 | TRBV6-5 | NA | TGTGCCAGCAGCCTCAGGGAAGGCACTGAAGCTTTCTTT | CASSLREGTEAFF
NA | TRBJ2-2 | TRBV11-3 | TRBD1 | TGTGCCAGCAGGCGACAGGGGAGCACCGGGGAGCTGTTTTTT | CASRRQGSTGELFF
NA | TRBJ2-7 | TRBV5-1 | NA | TGCGCCAGCAGCCGGGACTCCCACTACGAGCAGTACTTC | CASSRDSHYEQYF
NA | TRBJ2-7 | TRBV23-1 | NA | TGCGCCAGCAGTCAATCGAAAGGCGAGCAGTACTTC | CASSQSKGEQYF
NA | TRBJ2-1 | TRBV27 | NA | TGTGCCAGCACCGAGGACGTGGGCGATGAGCAGTTCTTC | CASTEDVGDEQFF
once | TRBJ1-2 | TRBV14 | NA | TGTGCCAGCAGCCAAGGGGTTAACTATGGCTACACCTTC | CASSQGVNYGYTF
NA | TRBJ2-2 | TRBV7-9 | NA | TGTGCCAGCAGCCCCGCCGGGGAGCTGTTTTTT | CASSPAGELFF
once | TRBJ1-5 | TRBV27 | NA | TGTGCCAGCAGAGGAGGGGAATTTGACAATCAGCCCCAGCATTTT | CASRGGEFDNQPQHF
NA | TRBJ1-2 | TRBV19 | NA | TGTGCCAGTGTATCCTCCCGGGCAGGCTACACCTTC | CASVSSRAGYTF
NA | TRBJ2-2 | TRBV5-1 | NA | TGCGCCAGCAGGACCTCGAACACCGGGGAGCTGTTTTTT | CASRTSNTGELFF
NA | TRBJ2-3 | TRBV19 | NA | TGTGCCAGTAGTATAAGGGGGGATACGCAGTATTTT | CASSIRGDTQYF
NA | TRBJ2-7 | TRBV2 | NA | TGTGCCAGCAGTGGTCAGGGTTACGAGCAGTACTTC | CASSGQGYEQYF
NA | TRBJ1-4 | TRBV5-1 | NA | TGCGCCAGCAGCCTACAGGGAGACAATGAAAAACTGTTTTTT | CASSLQGDNEKLFF
few | TRBJ2-2 | TRBV5-5 | NA | TGTGCCAGCAGCCCGGTAGCATTAAAGAACACCGGGGAGCTGTTTTTT | CASSPVALKNTGELFF
NA | TRBJ1-2 | TRBV30 | TRBD1 | TGTGCCTGGACAGGGGGGTCCAGAGGCTACACCTTC | CAWTGGSRGYTF
NA | TRBJ1-1 | TRBV7-8 | NA | TGTGCCAGCAGCTTACCCTGGGGGGAGAACACTGAAGCTTTCTTT | CASSLPWGENTEAFF
NA | TRBJ2-2 | TRBV5-4 | NA | TGTGCCAGCAGCTTGGCTACCGGGGAGCTGTTTTTT | CASSLATGELFF
once | TRBJ2-3 | TRBV5-1 | TRBD2 | TGCGCCAGCAGCCTTGGGTGGACTAGCGGGAGAGGAAGCACAGATACGCAGTATTTT | CASSLGWTSGRGSTDTQYF
NA | TRBJ2-7 | TRBV5-1 | TRBD2 | TGCGCCAGCAGCTACACTAGCGGAACCTACGAGCAGTACTTC | CASSYTSGTYEQYF
NA | TRBJ2-3 | TRBV6-1 | NA | TGTGCCAGCAGTTCCACAGATACGCAGTATTTT | CASSSTDTQYF
NA | TRBJ1-6 | TRBV5-1 | NA | TGCGCCAGCAGCTTGGGGGGCACAGGGAACTCACCCCTCCACTTT | CASSLGGTGNSPLHF
NA | TRBJ2-1 | TRBV5-6 | TRBD1 | TGTGCCAGCAGCCGGGGACAGGGGGCAAGGGAGCAGTTCTTC | CASSRGQGAREQFF
NA | TRBJ2-1 | TRBV5-1 | NA | TGCGCCAGCAGCTTTAGGCCTCCTCTTCTCAATGAGCAGTTCTTC | CASSFRPPLLNEQFF
once | TRBJ2-2 | TRBV4-1 | TRBD2 | TGCGCCAGCAGCGACAAGTCAGCGGGAGGGGGGACCGGGGAGCTGTTTTTT | CASSDKSAGGGTGELFF